Following are 15 T cell receptor beta chains from one sample sequenced in a study of blood T cell repertoires in COVID-19. Sequenced by immunoSEQ multiplex PCR; TCRdb stores in-frame clones only, minus some. The sample includes under 200,000 clones, roughly 84% of them seen just once. Sequencing input: peripheral blood. The receptors were sampled from a woman in her sixties or seventies with COVID-19, enrolled during active disease.

This clone was counted once. The chain couples TRBV2 to TRBJ2-1; D is possibly TRBD1 (6 bases). CDR1 and CDR2 from the germline V gene are SNHLY and FYNNEI. There are 13 residues in the CDR3. Trimming removed 6 bases from V and 5 bases from J, with 11 bases in between. CDR3 residues: CASRTTGNNEQFF. The CDR3 DNA sequence: TGTGCCAGCAGAACCACAGGGAACAATGAGCAGTTCTTC.

This clone turned up a few times. J is TRBJ1-2 and V is TRBV30; D is unclear. Per germline, CDR1 GTSNPN and CDR2 SVGIG (reference sequence). Trimming removed 1 base at V and 2 bases at J, with 8 bases between. The CDR3 loop spans 13 amino acids. The CDR3 spells CAWSGGQNYGYTF. The CDR3 DNA follows: TGTGCCTGGAGTGGCGGGCAGAACTATGGCTACACCTTC.

This rearrangement joins TRBV7-9 to TRBJ2-1, with TRBD2 as a possible D gene (6 bases). Looked up from germline, CDR1 is SEHNR and CDR2 is FQNEAQ (reference sequence). CDR3 length: 15 amino acids. V lost 5 bases, J lost 3 bases, and 14 bases lay in between. The CDR3 DNA follows: TGTGCCAGCAGCGGGACTGCGGGGAACTACAATGAGCAGTTCTTC. As protein: CASSGTAGNYNEQFF.

The V gene is TRBV6-5, the J gene TRBJ1-3; D not resolved. Between the trimmed V and J ends, which lost 6 bases and 0 bases, there was a span of 12 bases. The germline V gene encodes CDR1 MNHEY and CDR2 SVGAGI. The CDR3 covers 15 residues. CDR3 sequence reads: CASRSPGISGNTIYF. CDR3 coding DNA: TGTGCCAGCAGGTCCCCGGGAATCTCTGGAAACACCATATATTTT.

The chain carries TRBV18 and TRBJ2-3; D uncertain. The V end lost 3 bases, the J end lost 2 bases, and 6 bases lay between the germline ends. Germline CDR1 KGHSH, CDR2 LQKENI. The CDR3 consists of 13 residues. The CDR3 here is CASSPTNTDTQYF. CDR3 DNA sequence: TGTGCCAGCTCACCCACAAACACAGATACGCAGTATTTT. Filled out from reference TRBV18 and TRBJ2-3, the complete variable domain reads NAGVMQNPRHLVRRRGQEARLRCSPMKGHSHVYWYRQLPEEGLKFMVYLQKENIIDESGMPKERFSAEFPKEGPSILRIQQVVRGDSAAYFCASSPTNTDTQYFGPGTRLTVL.

As concerns this clone: At one of its ends the junction is not consistent with the germline gene, which may arise from a read error. This specimen includes other DNA sequences encoding the same CDR3. The chain combines TRBV6-5 with TRBJ1-5; tentative D call: TRBD1 (6 bases). Germline V CDR1 and CDR2: MNHEY, SVGAGI. The CDR3 totals 14 residues. The CDR3 DNA is TGCGCCAGCAGGGGAGATTTAAGCAATCAGCCCCAGCATTTT. This encodes CASRGDLSNQPQHF.

V is TRBV27 and J is TRBJ2-6; 9 bases fit TRBD1. Looked up from germline, CDR1 is MNHEY and CDR2 is SMNVEV (reference sequence). This CDR3 spans 16 amino acids. V lost 5 bases, J lost 2 bases, and 4 bases stayed unmatched. The CDR3 DNA sequence: TGTGCCAGCAGTGCCAGGACAGGGGCTGGGGCCAACGTCCTGACTTTC. It yields the protein CASSARTGAGANVLTF.

V gene TRBV3-1 (or the pseudogene TRBV3-2) combines with J gene TRBJ2-6; no clear D. Germline V lookup: CDR1 LGHDT, CDR2 YNNKEL (reference sequence). Trimming shortened V by 4 bases and J by 0 bases, and 10 bases separated the two germline ends. The CDR3 is 16 residues long. Written as DNA, the CDR3 is TGTGCCAGCAGCCCTTCTCCCTTCTCTGGGGCCAACGTCCTGACTTTC. Encoded protein: CASSPSPFSGANVLTF.

In this sample, this clone turned up once. The chain carries TRBV27 and TRBJ1-5, with D unresolved. The V end lost 3 bases, the J end lost 0 bases, and 9 bases lay between the germline ends. The CDR3 is 15 amino acids. The germline V gene has CDR1 MNHEY and CDR2 SMNVEV (reference sequence). The CDR3: CASSFSVHSNQPQHF. CDR3 bases: TGTGCCAGCAGTTTCAGCGTACATAGCAATCAGCCCCAGCATTTT.

The V gene is TRBV5-6, the J gene TRBJ1-6; no clear D. This CDR3 is 16 amino acids long. The V end lost 4 bases, the J end lost 0 bases, and 11 bases lay between the germline ends. CDR1 is SGHDT and CDR2 is YYEEEE in the germline V gene. CDR3 sequence reads: CASSEPSSSYNSPLHF. In DNA form, the CDR3 reads TGTGCCAGCAGCGAGCCCTCGAGCTCCTATAATTCACCCCTCCACTTT.

V and J are TRBV6-2 or TRBV6-3 and TRBJ2-7; possible D gene TRBD2, 6 bases. V lost 0 bases, J lost 3 bases, and 12 bases lay in between. Looked up from germline, CDR1 is MNHEY and CDR2 is SVGEGT. The CDR3 spans 15 residues. The CDR3 protein is CASSYSWRGVYEQYF. The CDR3 DNA is TGTGCCAGCAGTTACTCGTGGAGGGGAGTCTACGAGCAGTACTTC.

This clone showed up just once. The chain has TRBV28 and TRBJ1-2; the D gene is possibly TRBD1 (5 bases). The germline V gene has CDR1 MDHEN and CDR2 SYDVKM. CDR3 length equals 12 residues. The V end lost 9 bases, the J end lost 3 bases, and 11 bases lay between the germline ends. CDR3 DNA: TGTGCCAGTCTGACAGTAGACTATGGCTACACCTTC. The encoded protein is CASLTVDYGYTF.

The V gene is TRBV12-3 or TRBV12-4, the J gene TRBJ2-5, with 8 nucleotides matching TRBD2. The CDR3 loop spans 13 amino acids. J gave up 5 bases and V 9 bases, and 8 bases lay outside the gene matches. CDR3 protein: CASAGGAGETQYF. The CDR3 DNA reads as TGTGCCAGTGCCGGGGGGGCGGGGGAGACCCAGTACTTC.

The CDR3 sequence: CASSPTGSNQPQHF. The CDR3 coding sequence is TGTGCCAGCAGCCCGACAGGTAGCAATCAGCCCCAGCATTTT. The chain joins TRBV28 to TRBJ1-5, with a weak D call TRBD1 (6 bases). The V and J ends lost 6 bases and 0 bases respectively, with 9 bases between them. There are 14 residues in the CDR3. The germline gives CDR1 MDHEN, CDR2 SYDVKM.

The chain recombines TRBV5-1 with TRBJ2-7; 10 bases align to TRBD2. Unmatched junction bases numbered 14, after V lost 4 bases and J lost 7 bases. The CDR3 consists of 16 residues. Germline V gives CDR1 SGHRS, CDR2 YFSETQ. The CDR3 coding sequence is TGCGCCAGCAGCCCACGACTAGCGGGCCCGTCCTGGGAGCAGTACTTC. Translating it yields CASSPRLAGPSWEQYF.